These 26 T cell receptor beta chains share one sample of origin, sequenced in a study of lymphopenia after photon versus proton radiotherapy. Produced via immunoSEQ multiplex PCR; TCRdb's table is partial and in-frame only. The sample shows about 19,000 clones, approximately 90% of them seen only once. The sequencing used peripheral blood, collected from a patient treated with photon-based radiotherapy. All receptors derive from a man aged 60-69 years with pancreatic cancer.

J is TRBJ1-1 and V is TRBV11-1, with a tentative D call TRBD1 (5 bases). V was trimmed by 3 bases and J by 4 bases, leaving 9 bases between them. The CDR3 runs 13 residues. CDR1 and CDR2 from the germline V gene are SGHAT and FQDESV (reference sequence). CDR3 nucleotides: TGTGCCAGCAGCTTTACGGGGACCACTGAAGCTTTCTTT. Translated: CASSFTGTTEAFF.

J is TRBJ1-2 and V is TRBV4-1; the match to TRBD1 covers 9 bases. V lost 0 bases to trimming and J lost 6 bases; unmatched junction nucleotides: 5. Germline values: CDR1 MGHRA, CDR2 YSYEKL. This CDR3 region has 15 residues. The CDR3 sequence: CASSQERTGADGYTF. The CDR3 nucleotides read TGCGCCAGCAGCCAAGAAAGGACAGGGGCGGATGGCTACACCTTC.

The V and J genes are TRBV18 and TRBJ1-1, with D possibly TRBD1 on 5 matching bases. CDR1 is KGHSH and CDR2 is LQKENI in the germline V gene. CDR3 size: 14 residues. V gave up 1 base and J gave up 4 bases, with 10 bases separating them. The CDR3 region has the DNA TGTGCCAGCTCACCACTGGATGGGGGCACTGAAGCTTTCTTT. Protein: CASSPLDGGTEAFF.

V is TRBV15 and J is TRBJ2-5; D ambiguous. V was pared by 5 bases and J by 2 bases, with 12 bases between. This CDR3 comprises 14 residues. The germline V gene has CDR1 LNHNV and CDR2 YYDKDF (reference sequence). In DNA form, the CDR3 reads TGTGCCACCAGCCCAACCGGGCCACAAGAGACCCAGTACTTC. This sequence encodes CATSPTGPQETQYF. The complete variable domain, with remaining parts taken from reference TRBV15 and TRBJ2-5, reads DAMVIQNPRYQVTQFGKPVTLSCSQTLNHNVMYWYQQKSSQAPKLLFHYYDKDFNNEADTPDNFQSRRPNTSFCFLDIRSPGLGDTAMYLCATSPTGPQETQYFGPGTRLLVL.

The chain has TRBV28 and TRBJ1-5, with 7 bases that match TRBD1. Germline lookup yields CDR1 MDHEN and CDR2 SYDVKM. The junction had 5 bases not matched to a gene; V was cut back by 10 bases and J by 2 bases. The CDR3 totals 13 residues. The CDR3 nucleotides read TGTGCCATCCTAGGACAGGGCAATCAGCCCCAGCATTTT. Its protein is CAILGQGNQPQHF.

CDR3 residues: CASSPIAGGLRYF. CDR3 bases: TGTGCCAGCAGCCCGATAGCGGGGGGCCTCCGGTACTTC. The chain combines TRBV6-6 with TRBJ2-5, with 10 bases matching TRBD2. Germline V gives CDR1 MNHNY, CDR2 SVGAGI (reference sequence). J gave up 13 bases and V 6 bases, and 11 bases lay outside the gene matches. The length of the CDR3 is 13 residues.

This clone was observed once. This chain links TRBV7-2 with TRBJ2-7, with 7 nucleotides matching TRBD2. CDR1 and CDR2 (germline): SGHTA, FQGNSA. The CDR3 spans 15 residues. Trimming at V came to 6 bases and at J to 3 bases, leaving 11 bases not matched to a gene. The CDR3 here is CASRQGGTTFYEQYF. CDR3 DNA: TGTGCCAGCAGACAAGGCGGGACTACCTTCTACGAGCAGTACTTC.

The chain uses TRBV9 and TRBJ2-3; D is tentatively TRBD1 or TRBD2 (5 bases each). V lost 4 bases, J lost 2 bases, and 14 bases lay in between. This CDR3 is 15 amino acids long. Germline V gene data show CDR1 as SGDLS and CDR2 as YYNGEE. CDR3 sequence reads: CASSKAGGNTDTQYF. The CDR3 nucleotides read TGTGCCAGCAGCAAAGCTGGGGGAAACACAGATACGCAGTATTTT.

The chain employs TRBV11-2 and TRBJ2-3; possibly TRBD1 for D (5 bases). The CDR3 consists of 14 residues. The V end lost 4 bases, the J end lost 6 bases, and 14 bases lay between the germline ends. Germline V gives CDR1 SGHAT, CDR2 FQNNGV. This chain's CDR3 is CASSSPAGPDTQYF. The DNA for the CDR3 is TGTGCCAGCAGCTCCCCCGCAGGGCCGGATACGCAGTATTTT.

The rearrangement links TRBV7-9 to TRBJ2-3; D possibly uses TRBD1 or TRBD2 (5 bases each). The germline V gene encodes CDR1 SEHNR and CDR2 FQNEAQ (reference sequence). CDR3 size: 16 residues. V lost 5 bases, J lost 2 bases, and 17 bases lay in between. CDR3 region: CASSAGTGGDTDTQYF. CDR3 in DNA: TGTGCCAGCAGCGCAGGGACGGGTGGGGACACAGATACGCAGTATTTT.

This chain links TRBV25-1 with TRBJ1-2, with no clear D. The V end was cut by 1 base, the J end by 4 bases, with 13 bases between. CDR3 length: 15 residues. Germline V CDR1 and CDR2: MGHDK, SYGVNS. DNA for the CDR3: TGTGCCAGCAGTGAATCAAACACACCCTTCTATGGCTACACCTTC. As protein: CASSESNTPFYGYTF.

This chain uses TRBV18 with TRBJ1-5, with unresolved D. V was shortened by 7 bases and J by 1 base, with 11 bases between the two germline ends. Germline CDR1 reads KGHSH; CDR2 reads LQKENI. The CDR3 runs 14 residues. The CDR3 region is CASCAGPSNQPQHF. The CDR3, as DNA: TGTGCCAGCTGCGCCGGGCCGAGCAATCAGCCCCAGCATTTT.

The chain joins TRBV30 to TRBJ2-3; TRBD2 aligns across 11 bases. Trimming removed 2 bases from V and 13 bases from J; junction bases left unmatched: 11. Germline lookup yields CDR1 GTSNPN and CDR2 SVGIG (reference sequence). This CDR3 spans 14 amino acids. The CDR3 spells CAWSSTLTSGDKYF. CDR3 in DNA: TGTGCCTGGAGTTCAACCTTGACTAGCGGGGATAAGTATTTT.

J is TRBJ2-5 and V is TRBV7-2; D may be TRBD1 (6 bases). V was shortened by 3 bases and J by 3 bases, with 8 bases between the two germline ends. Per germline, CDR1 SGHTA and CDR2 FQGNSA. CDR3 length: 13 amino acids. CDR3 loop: CASSFGQKETQYF. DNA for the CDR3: TGTGCCAGCAGCTTCGGACAGAAAGAGACCCAGTACTTC. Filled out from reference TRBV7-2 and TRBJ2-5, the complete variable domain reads GAGVSQSPSNKVTEKGKDVELRCDPISGHTALYWYRQSLGQGLEFLIYFQGNSAPDKSGLPSDRFSAERTGGSVSTLTIQRTQQEDSAVYLCASSFGQKETQYFGPGTRLLVL.

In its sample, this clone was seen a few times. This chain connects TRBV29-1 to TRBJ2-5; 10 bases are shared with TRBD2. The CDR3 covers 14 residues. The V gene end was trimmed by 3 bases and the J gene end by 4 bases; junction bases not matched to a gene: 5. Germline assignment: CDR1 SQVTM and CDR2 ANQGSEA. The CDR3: CSVDWPSGGETQYF. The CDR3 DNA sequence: TGCAGCGTTGACTGGCCTAGCGGGGGAGAGACCCAGTACTTC.

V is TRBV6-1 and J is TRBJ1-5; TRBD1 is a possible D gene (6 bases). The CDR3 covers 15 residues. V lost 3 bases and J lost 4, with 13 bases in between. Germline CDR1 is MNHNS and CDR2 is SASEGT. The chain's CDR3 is CASSDGGRRNQPQHF. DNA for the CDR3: TGTGCCAGCAGTGACGGGGGCAGGAGGAATCAGCCCCAGCATTTT.

CDR3 nucleotide sequence: TGTGCCAGCAGCAGGACAGGGGGAGGTGAAAAACTGTTTTTT. Encoded protein: CASSRTGGGEKLFF. This rearrangement joins TRBV7-9 to TRBJ1-4, with 10 positions matching TRBD1. Germline V CDR1 and CDR2: SEHNR, FQNEAQ (reference sequence). The trim removed 5 bases at V and 7 bases at J, leaving 4 bases unmatched. The CDR3 has 14 residues.

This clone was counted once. The CDR3 spells CASSIGYRGQGEAFF. In DNA form, the CDR3 reads TGTGCCAGTAGTATAGGGTACAGGGGGCAGGGTGAAGCTTTCTTT. V and J are TRBV19 and TRBJ1-1, with TRBD1 matching 9 bases. This CDR3 comprises 15 residues. Per the germline V gene, CDR1 is LNHDA and CDR2 is SQIVND (reference sequence). V lost 1 base to trimming and J lost 7 bases; unmatched junction nucleotides: 7.

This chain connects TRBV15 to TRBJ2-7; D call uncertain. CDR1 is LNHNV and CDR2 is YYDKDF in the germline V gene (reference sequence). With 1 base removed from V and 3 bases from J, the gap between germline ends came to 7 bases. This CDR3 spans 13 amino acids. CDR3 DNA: TGTGCCACCAGCAGAGTGATGGGCTACGAGCAGTACTTC. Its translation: CATSRVMGYEQYF.

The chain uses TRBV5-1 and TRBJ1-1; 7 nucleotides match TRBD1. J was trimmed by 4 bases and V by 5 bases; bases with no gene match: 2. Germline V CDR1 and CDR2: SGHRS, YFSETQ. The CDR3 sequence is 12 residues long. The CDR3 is CASRQGVTEAFF. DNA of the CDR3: TGCGCCAGCAGGCAGGGGGTCACTGAAGCTTTCTTT.

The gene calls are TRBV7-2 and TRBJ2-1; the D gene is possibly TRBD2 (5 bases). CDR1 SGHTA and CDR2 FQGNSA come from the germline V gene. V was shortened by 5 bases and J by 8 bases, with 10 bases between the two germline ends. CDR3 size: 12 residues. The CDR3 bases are TGTGCCAGCAGCCTAACTAGATATGAGCAGTTCTTC. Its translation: CASSLTRYEQFF. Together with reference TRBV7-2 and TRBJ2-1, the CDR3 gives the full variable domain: GAGVSQSPSNKVTEKGKDVELRCDPISGHTALYWYRQSLGQGLEFLIYFQGNSAPDKSGLPSDRFSAERTGGSVSTLTIQRTQQEDSAVYLCASSLTRYEQFFGPGTRLTVL.

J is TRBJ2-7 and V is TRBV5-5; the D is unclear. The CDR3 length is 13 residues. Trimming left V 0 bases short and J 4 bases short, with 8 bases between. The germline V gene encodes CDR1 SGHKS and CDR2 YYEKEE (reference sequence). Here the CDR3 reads CASSLAWRYEQYF. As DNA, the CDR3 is TGTGCCAGCAGCTTGGCCTGGCGGTACGAGCAGTACTTC. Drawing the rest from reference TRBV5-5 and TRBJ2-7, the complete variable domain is DAGVTQSPTHLIKTRGQQVTLRCSPISGHKSVSWYQQVLGQGPQFIFQYYEKEERGRGNFPDRFSARQFPNYSSELNVNALLLGDSALYLCASSLAWRYEQYFGPGTRLTVT.

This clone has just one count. This chain's CDR3 is CASSQAQTASYEQYF. The CDR3, as DNA: TGCGCCAGCAGCCAAGCCCAGACAGCCTCCTACGAGCAGTACTTC. The chain is built from TRBV4-3 and TRBJ2-7; tentative D call: TRBD1 (5 bases). The CDR3 runs to 15 residues. Germline-derived CDR1 and CDR2 are LGHNA and YSLEER. V was trimmed by 1 base and J by 0 bases, leaving 10 bases between them.

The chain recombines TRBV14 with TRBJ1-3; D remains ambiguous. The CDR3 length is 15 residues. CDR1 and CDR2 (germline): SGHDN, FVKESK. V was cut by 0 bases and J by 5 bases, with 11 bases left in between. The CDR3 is CASSQEWPPRNTIYF. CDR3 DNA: TGTGCCAGCAGCCAAGAATGGCCACCTCGAAACACCATATATTTT. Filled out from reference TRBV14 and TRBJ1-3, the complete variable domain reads EAGVTQFPSHSVIEKGQTVTLRCDPISGHDNLYWYRRVMGKEIKFLLHFVKESKQDESGMPNNRFLAERTGGTYSTLKVQPAELEDSGVYFCASSQEWPPRNTIYFGEGSWLTVV.

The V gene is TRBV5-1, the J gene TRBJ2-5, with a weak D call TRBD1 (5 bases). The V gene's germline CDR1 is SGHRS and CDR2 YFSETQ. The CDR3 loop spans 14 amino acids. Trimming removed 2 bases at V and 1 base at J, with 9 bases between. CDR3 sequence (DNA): TGCGCCAGCAGCTTTAATACAGGCCAAGAGACCCAGTACTTC. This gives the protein CASSFNTGQETQYF.

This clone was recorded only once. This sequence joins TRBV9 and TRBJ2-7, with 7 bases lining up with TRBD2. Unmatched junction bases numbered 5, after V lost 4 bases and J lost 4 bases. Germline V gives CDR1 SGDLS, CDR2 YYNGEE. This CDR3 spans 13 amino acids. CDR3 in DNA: TGTGCCAGCAGCCTGGGTAGCGGGTACGAGCAGTACTTC. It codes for CASSLGSGYEQYF.